The present T cell receptor (beta chain) was sequenced within a study of human T cells and chemical hapten exposure. Study background: Across the whole study, which lasted around 24 weeks, patients were given diphenylcyclopropenone on the scalp once a week.

Time point: patch test 2, 6 weeks after DPC sensitization. Specified treatment: therapeutic diphenylcyclopropenone sensitization with weekly scalp DPC. V was cut by 2 bases and J by 11 bases, with 18 bases left in between. The CDR3 extends over 14 amino acids. Germline V gives CDR1 MDHEN, CDR2 SYDVKM. TCRdb ran MiXCR on the RACE reads and lists one entry per CDR3 protein. The table shows 80,000 to 95,000 distinct CDR3 sequences, with 9.5% to 12% occurring only once. The sample consisted of whole blood, taken in connection with sensitization to the hapten diphenylcyclopropenone (DPC). The chain is built from TRBV28 and TRBJ2-5, with D perhaps TRBD2 (6 bases). The sequence was obtained from a man between 40 and 49 years old with alopecia areata. Some clones in this sample may be carry-over from other donors' samples. The CDR3 spells CASSLRTTELWQYF. The CDR3 nucleotides read TGTGCCAGCAGTTTACGGACTACAGAATTGTGGCAGTACTTC.